Shown below are 14 T cell receptor beta chains from a single sample sequenced in a study of blood T cell repertoires in COVID-19. Profiling relied on immunoSEQ multiplex PCR, and the TCRdb table lists in-frame clones only, not all of them. The sample has 250,000 to 350,000 clones, around 90% seen once. Sequencing was done on a sample of PBMCs or T cells enriched from blood (not recorded which). The receptor set was obtained from a woman in her thirties or forties who had recovered from COVID-19.

This sequence joins TRBV7-3 and TRBJ2-3; D uncertain. This CDR3 has 13 amino acids. Germline assignment: CDR1 SGHTA and CDR2 FQGTGA. The V end lost 5 bases, the J end lost 0 bases, and 6 bases lay between the germline ends. The DNA of the CDR3 is TGTGCCAGCAGCCCCCAGAGCACAGATACGCAGTATTTT. Amino acid sequence: CASSPQSTDTQYF.

The rearrangement uses TRBV7-9 and TRBJ2-3; D remains ambiguous. Trimming removed 7 bases from V and 4 bases from J, with 15 bases in between. Per the germline V gene, CDR1 is SEHNR and CDR2 is FQNEAQ (reference sequence). The CDR3 covers 14 residues. This chain's CDR3 is CASKLQQSSDTQYF. Here the CDR3 DNA reads TGTGCCAGCAAATTACAGCAATCTTCAGATACGCAGTATTTT.

The chain is built from TRBV5-5 and TRBJ2-1; D is unresolved. The germline V and J ends were trimmed by 4 bases and 0 bases, with 14 bases remaining between them. Germline CDR1 is SGHKS and CDR2 is YYEKEE (reference sequence). This CDR3 region has 16 residues. The CDR3 DNA reads TGTGCCAGCAGCAACCCGACTTTTGTCTCCTACAATGAGCAGTTCTTC. Translating gives CASSNPTFVSYNEQFF.

This chain joins TRBV3-1 (or the pseudogene TRBV3-2) and TRBJ2-1; 8 nucleotides line up with TRBD1. The CDR3 is 11 residues long. From germline, CDR1 is LGHDT and CDR2 YNNKEL (reference sequence). Unmatched junction bases numbered 2, after V lost 1 base and J lost 15 bases. Written as DNA, the CDR3 is TGTGCCAGCAGCCAAGGGGACAGGTCGTTCTTC. This encodes CASSQGDRSFF.

J is TRBJ1-4 and V is TRBV15, with D maybe TRBD1 (6 bases). The V end lost 6 bases, the J end lost 7 bases, and 18 bases lay between the germline ends. The V gene's germline CDR1 is LNHNV and CDR2 YYDKDF (reference sequence). The CDR3 extends over 15 amino acids. Here the CDR3 DNA reads TGTGCCACCAGTAAACACAGGGTACGAGGTGAAAAACTGTTTTTT. It is translated as CATSKHRVRGEKLFF.

The rearrangement uses TRBV20-1 and TRBJ2-7; D is possibly TRBD2 (5 bases). V was shortened by 3 bases and J by 2 bases, with 14 bases between the two germline ends. CDR1 and CDR2 from the germline V gene are DFQATT and SNEGSKA (reference sequence). The CDR3 is 14 residues long. CDR3 residues: CSASQTEDTYEQYF. DNA for the CDR3: TGCAGTGCTAGTCAGACGGAGGATACCTACGAGCAGTACTTC.

This clone was counted a single time. The chain links TRBV2 to TRBJ1-6; D possibly corresponds to TRBD1 (5 bases). The CDR3 is 15 residues long. Germline V gene sequence: CDR1 SNHLY, CDR2 FYNNEI. Trimming stripped 4 bases from V and 2 bases from J, with 9 bases between. The chain's CDR3 is CASSVQGPYNSPLHF. The CDR3 bases are TGTGCCAGCAGTGTTCAGGGCCCCTATAATTCACCCCTCCACTTT.

This rearrangement joins TRBV7-2 to TRBJ1-1; D gene uncertain. The CDR3 sequence is 12 residues long. Trimming removed 5 bases from V and 5 bases from J, with 9 bases in between. The germline gives CDR1 SGHTA, CDR2 FQGNSA. The CDR3: CASSPRLTEAFF. CDR3 DNA: TGTGCCAGCAGCCCGCGACTAACTGAAGCTTTCTTT.

The sample holds many counts of this clone. The CDR3 bases are TGTGCCAGCAGCTTAGATGCAGGGGGGACTGGCTACACCTTC. Translated, it gives CASSLDAGGTGYTF. The chain is built from TRBV11-2 and TRBJ1-2; 7 positions match TRBD1. Per the germline V gene, CDR1 is SGHAT and CDR2 is FQNNGV. V lost 0 bases to trimming and J lost 7 bases; unmatched junction nucleotides: 5. The CDR3 totals 14 residues.

The CDR3 bases are TGCGCCAGCAGCGAGACTACAGGGGGCGGTGGTGGCTACACCTTC. Residues: CASSETTGGGGGYTF. The J gene is TRBJ1-2, the V gene TRBV5-1; 9 bases are a match to TRBD1. J lost 7 bases, V lost 4 bases, and 11 bases had no gene match. Germline CDR1 SGHRS, CDR2 YFSETQ. The CDR3 length is 15 residues.

The J gene is TRBJ1-5, the V gene TRBV19, with a weak D call TRBD1 (6 bases). V was cut by 4 bases and J by 8 bases, with 15 bases left in between. CDR1 is LNHDA, CDR2 SQIVND, per germline (reference sequence). The CDR3 spans 14 residues. The CDR3 loop is CASSSTGPGEPQHF. The CDR3 nucleotides are TGTGCCAGTAGTAGTACAGGGCCAGGGGAGCCCCAGCATTTT.

The CDR3: CASSLAGVPDTQYF. As DNA, the CDR3 is TGCGCCAGCAGTCTAGCGGGAGTACCAGATACGCAGTATTTT. The chain recombines TRBV10-2 with TRBJ2-3, with 10 bases identical to TRBD2. After removal of 5 bases from V and 4 bases from J, the junction contained 3 bases not matched to a gene. Germline V lookup: CDR1 WSHSY, CDR2 SAAADI. The CDR3 length is 14 residues.

The V and J genes are TRBV27 and TRBJ2-1; 11 bases map to TRBD2. The CDR3 is made up of 15 amino acids. Germline V gives CDR1 MNHEY, CDR2 SMNVEV (reference sequence). V trimming: 6 bases; J trimming: 3 bases; junction bases outside the gene matches: 4. The CDR3 nucleotides read TGTGCCAGCAGCTATAGCGGGAGGGGCTACAATGAGCAGTTCTTC. Its translation: CASSYSGRGYNEQFF.

V gene TRBV5-4 combines with J gene TRBJ1-2, with TRBD1 as a possible D gene (6 bases). Germline V gene sequence: CDR1 SGHNT, CDR2 YYREEE (reference sequence). The CDR3 spans 15 residues. V was cut by 4 bases and J by 0 bases, with 13 bases left in between. The chain's CDR3 is CASSKGQGTNYGYTF. The CDR3 nucleotides read TGTGCCAGCAGCAAGGGCCAGGGGACTAACTATGGCTACACCTTC.